These T cell receptor beta chains were read from a single sample in a study of blood T cell repertoires in COVID-19. TCRdb keeps only in-frame clones here, not all; method: immunoSEQ multiplex PCR. The sample lists around 99,000 clones, 80% to 90% occurring once. The material sequenced was peripheral blood. These receptors all come from a human donor in a cohort sampled during active COVID-19. Each CDR3 is given with its conserved first and last residue. The D gene is left open where the match is weak. Only part of the rows carry a size: once, few, many, or a class if the clone is expanded.

d_call,clone_size,v_call,j_call,cdr3_aa,cdr3_nt
.,.,TRBV9,TRBJ2-3,CASSVKGPTDTQYF,TGTGCCAGCAGCGTAAAGGGGCCCACAGATACGCAGTATTTT
TRBD1,.,TRBV6-1,TRBJ1-5,CASSDAGTGVDGNQPQHF,TGTGCCAGCAGTGACGCCGGGACAGGGGTTGATGGCAATCAGCCCCAGCATTTT
.,.,TRBV19,TRBJ2-7,CASSDSTPSYEQYF,TGTGCCAGTAGCGACAGTACCCCTTCCTACGAGCAGTACTTC
TRBD1,.,TRBV18,TRBJ1-1,CASSSGGGVATEAFF,TGTGCCAGCTCATCAGGGGGCGGGGTGGCCACTGAAGCTTTCTTT
.,.,TRBV7-9,TRBJ2-2,CASSLAFHGGRPGELFF,TGTGCCAGCAGCTTAGCTTTTCACGGGGGACGTCCCGGGGAGCTGTTTTTT
TRBD2,.,TRBV13,TRBJ2-1,CASSPQTSGSGYEQFF,TGTGCCAGCAGCCCGCAGACTAGCGGGAGTGGCTATGAGCAGTTCTTC
TRBD1,.,TRBV4-1,TRBJ1-1,CASSQGTGVAVNTEAFF,TGCGCCAGCAGCCAGGGGACAGGGGTTGCGGTGAACACTGAAGCTTTCTTT
TRBD1,.,TRBV5-1,TRBJ2-7,CASSLAPGQGLGSYEQYF,TGCGCCAGCAGCTTGGCTCCGGGACAGGGGTTGGGCTCCTACGAGCAGTACTTC
TRBD2,.,TRBV7-3,TRBJ2-7,CASSTGLASDEQYF,TGTGCCAGCAGCACGGGACTAGCGAGCGACGAGCAGTACTTC
.,.,TRBV6-1,TRBJ2-7,CASSEPRNSLTYEQYF,TGTGCCAGCAGTGAGCCCCGGAATAGCCTAACCTACGAGCAGTACTTC
.,.,TRBV6-5,TRBJ1-5,CASKAGDQPQHF,TGTGCCAGCAAGGCCGGGGATCAGCCCCAGCATTTT
TRBD2,.,TRBV4-1,TRBJ2-3,CASSGLDDTQYF,TGCGCCAGCAGCGGACTAGACGATACGCAGTATTTT
TRBD2,.,TRBV2,TRBJ2-3,CASSEGLAGTDTQYF,TGTGCCAGCAGTGAAGGGCTAGCGGGAACAGATACGCAGTATTTT
TRBD1,.,TRBV5-1,TRBJ2-5,CASSTDRSWTQYF,TGCGCCAGCAGCACGGACAGGTCATGGACCCAGTACTTC
TRBD2,.,TRBV7-2,TRBJ2-3,CASSLLRGVPNTQYF,TGTGCCAGCAGCTTATTGCGGGGGGTACCTAATACGCAGTATTTT
.,.,TRBV7-9,TRBJ2-5,CASSLGSSPPVETQYF,TGTGCCAGCAGCTTAGGGTCGTCCCCCCCGGTGGAGACCCAGTACTTC
TRBD2,.,TRBV7-3,TRBJ2-5,CASSLAGGLETQYF,TGTGCCAGCAGCTTAGCGGGGGGGCTGGAGACCCAGTACTTC
.,.,TRBV28,TRBJ1-5,CASSFGPTWYF,TGTGCCAGCAGTTTTGGTCCCACATGGTATTTT
TRBD2,.,TRBV9,TRBJ2-5,CAATWDSNGRFQETQYF,TGTGCCGCCACGTGGGACTCGAACGGGAGGTTCCAAGAGACCCAGTACTTC
TRBD1,.,TRBV6-6,TRBJ1-4,CASSLPQGKREKLFF,TGTGCCAGCAGTCTACCACAGGGGAAGAGGGAAAAACTGTTTTTT
.,.,TRBV9,TRBJ1-4,CASSIGLGEKLFF,TGTGCCAGCAGCATAGGGCTAGGTGAAAAACTGTTTTTT
TRBD2,.,TRBV5-1,TRBJ2-5,CATASGAVQETQYF,TGCGCCACTGCAAGCGGGGCCGTCCAAGAGACCCAGTACTTC
TRBD2,once,TRBV9,TRBJ2-7,CASSAGLEGGYEQYF,TGTGCCAGCAGTGCCGGACTAGAGGGTGGCTACGAGCAGTACTTC
.,.,TRBV2,TRBJ1-2,CASSVQGFNYGYTF,TGTGCCAGCAGTGTCCAGGGCTTTAACTATGGCTACACCTTC
.,.,TRBV3-1/TRBV3-2,TRBJ1-1,CASSRLGNTEAFF,TGTGCCAGCAGCAGACTTGGGAACACTGAAGCTTTCTTT
.,.,TRBV19,TRBJ2-2,CASLRGRNTGELFF,TGTGCCAGCCTGCGGGGGCGAAACACCGGGGAGCTGTTTTTT
TRBD1,.,TRBV2,TRBJ1-1,CASSKRTGGTEAFF,TGTGCCAGCAGTAAACGGACAGGGGGCACTGAAGCTTTCTTT
TRBD1,.,TRBV2,TRBJ2-7,CASSALDRLYF,TGTGCCAGCAGTGCCTTGGACAGGCTGTACTTC
TRBD2,.,TRBV19,TRBJ2-3,CASTTSGGASDTQYF,TGTGCCAGTACCACTAGCGGGGGGGCCTCAGATACGCAGTATTTT
.,.,TRBV23-1,TRBJ1-1,CASRSIDSRNTEAFF,TGCGCCAGCAGATCCATAGACAGTCGGAACACTGAAGCTTTCTTT
.,.,TRBV4-2,TRBJ1-2,CASSQGTGSGYTF,TGTGCCAGCAGCCAAGGAACGGGGTCTGGCTACACCTTC
.,.,TRBV24-1,TRBJ2-1,CATSGTGNEQFF,TGTGCCACCAGTGGTACAGGTAACGAGCAGTTCTTC
.,.,TRBV15,TRBJ2-4,CATSRDLAGVKIAKNIQYF,TGTGCCACCAGCAGAGATTTGGCAGGGGTCAAGATAGCCAAAAACATTCAGTACTTC
.,.,TRBV5-1,TRBJ1-3,CASSLGQNKDTIYF,TGCGCCAGCAGCTTGGGTCAGAATAAAGACACCATATATTTT
.,.,TRBV7-9,TRBJ2-3,CASSLEGRGADTQYF,TGTGCCAGCAGCTTAGAGGGCAGGGGGGCAGATACGCAGTATTTT
TRBD2,.,TRBV6-5,TRBJ2-7,CASRTGGPYEQYF,TGTGCCAGCAGGACGGGGGGGCCTTACGAGCAGTACTTC
TRBD1,.,TRBV6-2/TRBV6-3,TRBJ2-1,CASSNRGHNEQFF,TGTGCCAGCAGCAACAGGGGCCACAATGAGCAGTTCTTC
.,.,TRBV7-6,TRBJ2-3,CASSLGGPADTQYF,TGTGCCAGCAGCTTAGGGGGGCCTGCAGATACGCAGTATTTT
.,once,TRBV4-3,TRBJ2-6,CASSQAGASGANVLTF,TGCGCCAGCAGCCAAGCAGGGGCGTCCGGGGCCAACGTCCTGACTTTC
TRBD1,.,TRBV5-5,TRBJ2-7,CASSLDRGIAYEQYF,TGTGCCAGCAGCTTGGACAGGGGCATCGCCTACGAGCAGTACTTC
.,.,TRBV6-5,TRBJ2-7,CASSRTEAYEQYF,TGTGCCAGCAGTCGGACAGAGGCCTACGAGCAGTACTTC
.,.,TRBV5-5,TRBJ1-1,CASNRAIAGGTIRAEAFF,TGTGCCAGCAACCGGGCGATTGCAGGCGGGACTATAAGAGCTGAAGCTTTCTTT
TRBD1,.,TRBV5-1,TRBJ1-5,CASSLTGGNQPQHF,TGCGCCAGCAGCTTAACAGGGGGAAATCAGCCCCAGCATTTT
TRBD2,.,TRBV24-1,TRBJ2-1,CATSDSRTSGNNEQFF,TGTGCCACCAGTGATTCGAGGACTAGCGGGAACAATGAGCAGTTCTTC
.,.,TRBV5-1,TRBJ2-7,CASSLAGGRHEQYF,TGCGCCAGCAGCTTGGCCGGGGGGCGGCACGAGCAGTACTTC
.,.,TRBV23-1,TRBJ1-4,CASTPCGSQIATNEKLFF,TGCGCCAGCACTCCTTGTGGGAGTCAGATTGCAACTAATGAAAAACTGTTTTTT
.,.,TRBV7-9,TRBJ2-5,CASSPMGHRQETQYF,TGTGCCAGCAGCCCAATGGGACATCGACAAGAGACCCAGTACTTC
TRBD1,once,TRBV19,TRBJ2-4,CASSIADRGNIQYF,TGTGCCAGTAGTATCGCTGACAGGGGTAACATTCAGTACTTC
TRBD1,.,TRBV9,TRBJ2-7,CASSVGQGGYEQYF,TGTGCCAGCAGCGTAGGACAGGGCGGTTACGAGCAGTACTTC
.,.,TRBV7-9,TRBJ1-2,CASSLPGADGYTF,TGTGCCAGCAGCTTACCTGGGGCGGATGGCTACACCTTC
.,.,TRBV11-2,TRBJ2-1,CASSTPLADNSYNEQFF,TGTGCCAGCAGCACACCCCTGGCGGATAACTCCTACAATGAGCAGTTCTTC
.,once,TRBV4-2,TRBJ2-1,CASSPEGRYNEQFF,TGTGCCAGCAGCCCAGAGGGCCGCTACAATGAGCAGTTCTTC